The clone carrying this T cell receptor (beta chain) has a handful of counts. TCRdb itself ran the 5' RACE reads through MiXCR, one entry per CDR3 protein. The table includes roughly 150,000 distinct CDR3 sequences, about 14% detected once. This sample stems from a study of T-cell memory formation after mild COVID-19. The CDR3 runs to 14 residues. CDR1 and CDR2 from the germline V gene are SEHNR and FQNEAQ (reference sequence). V trimming: 4 bases; J trimming: 3 bases; junction bases outside the gene matches: 3. Sequencing used PBMCs or a T cell subset sorted from them (not recorded which). This chain uses TRBV7-9 with TRBJ1-5, with 7 bases matching TRBD1. The receptor's source is an adult woman who had mild COVID-19 (a few samples of this study predate the infection). Cell type and time point are not known. The DNA of the CDR3 is TGTGCCAGCAGCTCAGACAGGGACAATCAGCCCCAGCATTTT. The encoded protein is CASSSDRDNQPQHF.